A single sample is the source of the 11 T cell receptor beta chains below, sequenced in a study of tumor-infiltrating lymphocytes in primary liver carcinoma. It was from approximately 22-30 mg of unsorted bulk tissue that RNA and DNA were co-extracted. Production of TCR beta cDNA used 500 ng total RNA together with a constant-region primer. Each TCR beta library was derived from three nested multiplex PCR rounds that employed slightly modified ARM-PCR. In the first two PCR rounds, TRBV1-TRBV30 forward primers were paired with a C-beta reverse primer, and each round lasted around 10 cycles. MiXCR, run by TCRdb on the multiplex PCR reads, gives a single entry per CDR3 protein. Among roughly 100,000 distinct CDR3 sequences, roughly 80% were seen once, and the ten largest hold roughly a fifth. The sample was liver tumor tissue from sampling region 3. Subset given: tumor region T3, left-lateral pole. The receptor source for this set is a man aged 40-49 years with primary liver carcinoma and hepatitis B virus infection.

This clonotype has just one count. An end of the junction does not agree with germline; a read error may underlie this. The chain carries TRBV29-1 and TRBJ2-1; 7 bases are shared with TRBD1. CDR1 SQVTM and CDR2 ANQGSEA come from the germline V gene. This CDR3 is 12 amino acids long. CDR3 DNA sequence: TGTAGCGTTAATATCCCGGGACAGTTGCAGCTCTTC. Protein product: CSVNIPGQLQLF.

This clonotype was seen a single time. One end of the junction does not line up with germline, which may come from a read error. In DNA, the CDR3 is TGTGCCAGCAGCTTAGTGGCTAGCGTGGGCACCGGGAAGCTGTTTTTT. It codes for CASSLVASVGTGKLFF. The V call is TRBV11-2, the J call TRBJ2-2, with D possibly being TRBD2 (6 bases). Looked up from germline, CDR1 is SGHAT and CDR2 is FQNNGV. The CDR3 has 16 amino acids.

About this clonotype: This may come from a read error, since a much larger clone is one base off. The rearrangement uses TRBV5-1 and TRBJ1-1; 8 nucleotides align to TRBD1. CDR3 size: 14 residues. Looked up from germline, CDR1 is SGHRS and CDR2 is YFSETQ. CDR3 in DNA: TGCGCCAGCAACTTGGCCAGGGGGCGGACTGAAGCTTTCTTT. Protein: CASNLARGRTEAFF.

Turning to this clonotype: The junction shows a germline mismatch at one end, possibly a read error. The chain links TRBV12-3 or TRBV12-4 to TRBJ2-2; D assignment may be TRBD1 or TRBD2 (5 bases each). CDR3 length equals 16 residues. This CDR3 is CASTPPLGSVTGGLFF. The CDR3 nucleotides are TGTGCCAGCACCCCACCCCTAGGCTCGGTCACTGGGGGGCTGTTTTTT.

Comment on this clonotype: The CDR3 ends on some other residue instead of the conserved phenylalanine or tryptophan, so this is likely a read error. The genes are TRBV4-1 and TRBJ2-5, with D possibly being TRBD1 or TRBD2 (6 bases each). Trimming shortened V by 0 bases and J by 2 bases, and 16 bases separated the two germline ends. Germline V gives CDR1 MGHRA, CDR2 YSYEKL. CDR3 length: 17 residues. The DNA of the CDR3 is TGCGCCAGCAGCCAAGACCAGGACGGAGGGGGGCAAGAGACCCAGTACTCC. This gives the protein CASSQDQDGGGQETQYS.

With respect to this clonotype: A junction end diverges from the germline sequence, so it may reflect a read error. The chain links TRBV12-3 or TRBV12-4 to TRBJ2-1; no definite D call. The CDR3 loop spans 13 amino acids. The CDR3 DNA sequence: TGTGTCAGCAGTCCCCTAGTGGCCATCGAGCGGTTCTTC. This gives the protein CVSSPLVAIERFF.

This clonotype was picked up one time. A junction end diverges from the germline sequence, so it may reflect a read error. This chain's CDR3 is CVSSLDIIASGNTIYF. The CDR3 coding sequence is TGCGTCAGCAGCCTTGATATAATCGCCTCTGGAAACACCATATATTTT. The V call is TRBV4-1, the J call TRBJ1-3; no firm D call. Germline CDR1 reads MGHRA; CDR2 reads YSYEKL. CDR3 length: 16 residues.

This clonotype showed up just once. The chain recombines TRBV6-1 with TRBJ2-7, with TRBD2 matching 9 bases. The germline V gene has CDR1 MNHNS and CDR2 SASEGT. The CDR3 totals 17 residues. CDR3 sequence reads: CANSEARGRLAVYEQYF. The CDR3 DNA reads TGTGCTAACAGTGAAGCGCGGGGGAGACTAGCGGTCTACGAGCAGTACTTC.

About this clonotype itself: A junction end diverges from the germline sequence, so it may reflect a read error. The chain joins TRBV30 to TRBJ2-3; 11 nucleotides line up with TRBD2. The CDR3 is made up of 14 amino acids. CDR1 GTSNPN and CDR2 SVGIG come from the germline V gene (reference sequence). The CDR3 nucleotides are TGTGCCTGGAGTAGACTAGCGGGACCAGATACGGAGTATTTT. Translated, it gives CAWSRLAGPDTEYF.

This clonotype showed up just a few times. One end of the junction is discordant with germline, which a read error may explain. The V call is TRBV11-3, the J call TRBJ2-1; D is undetermined. The germline V gene has CDR1 SGHNT and CDR2 YENEEA. This CDR3 is built from 12 residues. CDR3 DNA sequence: TGTACCAGCAGCTTAAATGCCAGTGAGCAATTCTTC. It translates to CTSSLNASEQFF. Based on the CDR3 plus reference TRBV11-3 and TRBJ2-1, the full variable domain is EAGVVQSPRYKIIEKKQPVAFWCNPISGHNTLYWYLQNLGQGPELLIRYENEEAVDDSQLPKDRFSAERLKGVDSTLKIQPAELGDSAVYLCTSSLNASEQFFGPGTRLTVL.

The V gene is TRBV2, the J gene TRBJ2-3; 10 nucleotides match TRBD2. There are 16 residues in the CDR3. The germline gives CDR1 SNHLY, CDR2 FYNNEI. Trimming cost V 1 base and J 4 bases; bases outside gene matches: 5. DNA for the CDR3: TGTGCCAGCAGTGAAGGGCTAGCGGGAGAGGCAGATACGCAGTATTTT. This gives the protein CASSEGLAGEADTQYF. The variable domain in full, with the rest retrieved from reference TRBV2 and TRBJ2-3, is EPEVTQTPSHQVTQMGQEVILRCVPISNHLYFYWYRQILGQKVEFLVSFYNNEISEKSEIFDDQFSVERPDGSNFTLKIRSTKLEDSAMYFCASSEGLAGEADTQYFGPGTRLTVL.